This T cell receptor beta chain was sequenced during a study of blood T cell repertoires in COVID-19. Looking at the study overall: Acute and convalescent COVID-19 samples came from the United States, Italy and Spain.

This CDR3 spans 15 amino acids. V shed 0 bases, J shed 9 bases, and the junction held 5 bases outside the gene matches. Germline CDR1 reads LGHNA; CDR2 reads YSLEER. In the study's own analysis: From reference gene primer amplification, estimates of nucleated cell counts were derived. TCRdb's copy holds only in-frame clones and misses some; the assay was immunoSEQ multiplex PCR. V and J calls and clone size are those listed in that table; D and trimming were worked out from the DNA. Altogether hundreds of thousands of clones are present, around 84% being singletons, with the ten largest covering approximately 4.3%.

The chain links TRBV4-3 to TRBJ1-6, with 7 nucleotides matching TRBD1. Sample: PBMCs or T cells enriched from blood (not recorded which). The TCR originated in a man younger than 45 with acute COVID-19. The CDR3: CASSQDGGQPSPLHF. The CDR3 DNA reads TGCGCCAGCAGCCAAGATGGGGGACAGCCTTCACCCCTCCACTTT.